Below, 4 T cell receptor beta chains from the same sample are listed, as sequenced in a study of CD8+ T cells in alopecia areata (dated by TCRdb to 2016 to 2019). The library was prepared using the immunoSEQ multiplex PCR assay. RNA was extracted from all samples and reverse transcribed into cDNA as template for TCR sequencing. The source is immuneACCESS, and TCRdb retained only in-frame sequences with V and J called. Part of the clones is not carried over; for the studies checked, unresolved V genes explain less than half of this, and the remainder is unexplained. The table for this sample lists 200,000 or so clones; approximately 60% of them were counted only once. The ten largest clones represent under 5% of the sample. Sequencing used CD8+ T cells sorted from blood. The source is a human donor in good health.

The chain uses TRBV2 and TRBJ2-1, with 10 bases that match TRBD2. The length of the CDR3 is 17 residues. CDR1 and CDR2 from the germline V gene are SNHLY and FYNNEI. With 8 bases clipped from V and 0 bases from J, the junction kept 10 bases outside the gene matches. CDR3 residues: CASLPSGGPSSYNEQFF. Here the CDR3 DNA reads TGTGCCAGCCTACCTAGCGGGGGCCCTAGCTCCTACAATGAGCAGTTCTTC.

The rearrangement joins TRBV7-9 to TRBJ2-7; D perhaps matches TRBD2 (5 bases). The V end lost 6 bases, the J end lost 5 bases, and 11 bases lay between the germline ends. CDR1 is SEHNR, CDR2 FQNEAQ, per germline (reference sequence). The CDR3 is made up of 12 amino acids. CDR3 sequence: CASSIGGNEQYF. The CDR3 coding sequence is TGTGCCAGCAGTATAGGAGGTAACGAGCAGTACTTC.

V gene TRBV5-1 combines with J gene TRBJ2-4; D is unresolved. The germline CDR1 and CDR2 sequences are SGHRS and YFSETQ. The ends were cut back, 4 bases at V and 0 bases at J, with 11 bases in the middle. The CDR3 spans 15 residues. As DNA, the CDR3 is TGCGCCAGCAGCCCAGACTTGCGAGCCAAAAACATTCAGTACTTC. Translating it yields CASSPDLRAKNIQYF.

In its sample, this clone was seen a few times. The chain uses TRBV29-1 and TRBJ2-7; TRBD1 is a possible D gene (7 bases). V lost 5 bases to trimming and J lost 3 bases, with 17 bases between them. CDR3 size: 14 residues. Per germline, CDR1 SQVTM and CDR2 ANQGSEA. The CDR3 is CSVFAGQTYYEQYF. DNA of the CDR3: TGCAGCGTTTTTGCGGGACAGACATACTACGAGCAGTACTTC.